The 14 T cell receptor beta chains below come from one sample, sequenced in a study of T-cell memory formation after mild COVID-19 (dated by TCRdb to the early 2020s). The library was generated by 5' RACE. This sample was sequenced with an Illumina NovaSeq 6000. TCRdb trimmed public reads at Q25 via fastp, called clones via MiXCR and kept in-frame beta chains. Duplicate CDR3 protein sequences are folded into a single record with the most common DNA and genes. This sample gives roughly 110,000 distinct CDR3 sequences in total; about an eighth of them show up just once. The top ten clones comprise 39% of the sample. Sequenced input: PBMCs or a T cell subset sorted from them (not recorded which). The receptor set was obtained from a man between 18 and 29 years old who had mild COVID-19 (a few samples of this study predate the infection). The sample titles of this study are shuffled in the database, so cell type and time point are left out; the donor was told from shared clones.

Only a few counts were recorded for this clonotype. V usage is TRBV15 and J usage is TRBJ1-2; D is ambiguous. The CDR3 loop spans 16 amino acids. V was cut by 5 bases and J by 2 bases, with 18 bases left in between. Germline CDR1 reads LNHNV; CDR2 reads YYDKDF (reference sequence). The CDR3 is CATSPPATGGNYGYTF. CDR3 coding DNA: TGTGCCACCAGCCCCCCGGCTACGGGAGGCAACTATGGCTACACCTTC.

The CDR3 region has the DNA TGTGCCAGCAGCGAGACAGGGGGCGGAACCGGGGAGCTGTTTTTT. Translation: CASSETGGGTGELFF. The J gene is TRBJ2-2, the V gene TRBV9, with 10 nucleotides matching TRBD1. The germline V gene encodes CDR1 SGDLS and CDR2 YYNGEE. CDR3 length: 15 residues. V shed 3 bases, J shed 5 bases, and the junction held 4 bases outside the gene matches.

This chain connects TRBV4-1 to TRBJ2-3; 10 bases are a match to TRBD2. The CDR3 spans 18 residues. The germline CDR1 and CDR2 sequences are MGHRA and YSYEKL. V lost 0 bases and J lost 5; bases outside the gene matches: 11. The CDR3 spells CASSQEGPGLASLDTQYF. The CDR3 nucleotides are TGCGCCAGCAGCCAAGAAGGCCCGGGACTAGCGAGTCTAGATACGCAGTATTTT.

The V call is TRBV2, the J call TRBJ2-1; the match to TRBD1 covers 7 bases. Germline V gene sequence: CDR1 SNHLY, CDR2 FYNNEI. The trim removed 3 bases at V and 5 bases at J, leaving 4 bases unmatched. The CDR3 covers 14 residues. CDR3 region: CASSDQDRNNEQFF. As DNA, the CDR3 is TGTGCCAGCAGTGACCAGGACAGGAACAATGAGCAGTTCTTC.

The J gene is TRBJ1-2, the V gene TRBV27, with D hard to call. The V end lost 7 bases, the J end lost 6 bases, and 21 bases lay between the germline ends. Germline V gives CDR1 MNHEY, CDR2 SMNVEV (reference sequence). The CDR3 is made up of 15 amino acids. The CDR3 spells CASKPSRSGYNGYTF. DNA for the CDR3: TGTGCCAGCAAACCGAGCCGGTCAGGCTATAATGGCTACACCTTC.

This clonotype came up many times. The rearrangement joins TRBV12-3 or TRBV12-4 to TRBJ1-1; D unclear. This CDR3 has 13 amino acids. V was cut by 3 bases and J by 10 bases, with 15 bases left in between. CDR3 nucleotide sequence: TGTGCCAGCAGTTTTTCGGCAGGTTATACAGCTTTCTTT. Its protein product is CASSFSAGYTAFF.

This clonotype was seen only a few times. This chain links TRBV4-1 with TRBJ1-1; D uncertain. V lost 7 bases, J lost 3 bases, and 15 bases lay in between. The CDR3 covers 14 residues. Germline values: CDR1 MGHRA, CDR2 YSYEKL. The CDR3 coding sequence is TGCGCCAGCATCGGAGGGCGGTGGGACACTGAAGCTTTCTTT. Translating gives CASIGGRWDTEAFF.

This clonotype has only a few counts. V gene TRBV6-2 or TRBV6-3 combines with J gene TRBJ1-2, with a weak D call TRBD1 (6 bases). V lost 6 bases to trimming and J lost 0 bases, with 17 bases between them. This CDR3 is built from 16 residues. The germline V gene encodes CDR1 MNHEY and CDR2 SVGEGT. In DNA form, the CDR3 reads TGTGCCAGCAGCAGGGGACGAAACGAAGCTAACTATGGCTACACCTTC. Amino acids: CASSRGRNEANYGYTF.

The J gene is TRBJ2-1, the V gene TRBV24-1; D may match TRBD1 or TRBD2 (5 bases each). The germline V and J ends were trimmed by 1 base and 10 bases, with 7 bases remaining between them. Germline V gene sequence: CDR1 KGHDR, CDR2 SFDVKD. This CDR3 spans 12 amino acids. CDR3 sequence: CATSDFRGEQFF. DNA for the CDR3: TGTGCCACCAGTGATTTTCGGGGCGAGCAGTTCTTC.

The DNA for the CDR3 is TGTGCCAGTAGTATAACGATCACCGGGGAGCTGTTTTTT. The encoded protein is CASSITITGELFF. The chain combines TRBV19 with TRBJ2-2; D is ambiguous. CDR1 and CDR2 from the germline V gene are LNHDA and SQIVND (reference sequence). CDR3 size: 13 residues. V was cut by 2 bases and J by 4 bases, with 5 bases left in between.

The table lists this clonotype with a count of one. The rearrangement joins TRBV5-1 to TRBJ2-3; D is undetermined. Germline values: CDR1 SGHRS, CDR2 YFSETQ. V lost 3 bases to trimming and J lost 0 bases, with 14 bases between them. The CDR3 has 16 residues. The CDR3 nucleotides are TGCGCCAGCAGCTCCTGGTTGGCCGCAAGCACAGATACGCAGTATTTT. Its protein product is CASSSWLAASTDTQYF.

The sample holds many counts of this clonotype. The CDR3 reads CASGRGGAYNEQFF. The CDR3 DNA reads as TGTGCCAGCGGTCGCGGGGGAGCCTACAATGAGCAGTTCTTC. This chain links TRBV7-6 with TRBJ2-1; TRBD2 agrees at 7 bases. Germline trimming cut 8 bases from V and 2 bases from J; bases unmatched to any gene: 6. This CDR3 region has 14 residues. From germline, CDR1 is SGHVS and CDR2 FNYEAQ. The whole variable domain, remainder taken from reference TRBV7-6 and TRBJ2-1, is GAGVSQSPRYKVTKRGQDVALRCDPISGHVSLYWYRQALGQGPEFLTYFNYEAQQDKSGLPNDRFSAERPEGSISTLTIQRTEQRDSAMYRCASGRGGAYNEQFFGPGTRLTVL.

This clonotype was found many times. This chain connects TRBV4-2 to TRBJ1-2; D unresolved. The CDR3 spans 17 residues. Trimming left V 0 bases short and J 4 bases short, with 18 bases between. The germline V gene has CDR1 LGHNA and CDR2 YNFKEQ. The CDR3 DNA reads as TGTGCCAGCAGCCAAGAACCTCGGCCGAAGACGATCTATGGCTACACCTTC. Its protein product is CASSQEPRPKTIYGYTF.

The genes are TRBV7-2 and TRBJ2-3, with D perhaps matching TRBD2 (5 bases). In germline, CDR1 is SGHTA, CDR2 FQGNSA. V was cut by 6 bases and J by 0 bases, with 13 bases left in between. The CDR3 is made up of 15 amino acids. Here the CDR3 DNA reads TGTGCCAGCAGTGAGAGGGCATTTAGCACAGATACGCAGTATTTT. Translated, it gives CASSERAFSTDTQYF. Drawing the rest from reference TRBV7-2 and TRBJ2-3, the complete variable domain is GAGVSQSPSNKVTEKGKDVELRCDPISGHTALYWYRQSLGQGLEFLIYFQGNSAPDKSGLPSDRFSAERTGGSVSTLTIQRTQQEDSAVYLCASSERAFSTDTQYFGPGTRLTVL.